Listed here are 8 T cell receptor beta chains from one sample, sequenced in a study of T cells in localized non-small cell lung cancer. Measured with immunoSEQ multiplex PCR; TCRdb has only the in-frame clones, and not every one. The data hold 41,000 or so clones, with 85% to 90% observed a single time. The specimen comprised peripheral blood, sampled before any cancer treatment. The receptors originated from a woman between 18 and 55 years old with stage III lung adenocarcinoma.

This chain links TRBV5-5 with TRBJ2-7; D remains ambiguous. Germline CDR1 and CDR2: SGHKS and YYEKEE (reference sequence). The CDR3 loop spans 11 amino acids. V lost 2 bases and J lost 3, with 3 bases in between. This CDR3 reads CASSFRYEQYF. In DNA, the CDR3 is TGTGCCAGCAGCTTCCGCTACGAGCAGTACTTC.

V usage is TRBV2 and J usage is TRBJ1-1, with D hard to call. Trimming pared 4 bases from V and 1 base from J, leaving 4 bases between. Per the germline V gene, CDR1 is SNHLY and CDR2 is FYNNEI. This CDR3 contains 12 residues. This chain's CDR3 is CASSGGNTEAFF. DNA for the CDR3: TGTGCCAGCAGTGGCGGGAACACTGAAGCTTTCTTT.

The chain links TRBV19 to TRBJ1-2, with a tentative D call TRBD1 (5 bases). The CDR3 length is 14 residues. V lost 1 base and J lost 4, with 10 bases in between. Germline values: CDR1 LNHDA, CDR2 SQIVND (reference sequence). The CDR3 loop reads CASSIGQGGYGYTF. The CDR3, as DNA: TGTGCCAGTAGTATAGGGCAGGGCGGCTATGGCTACACCTTC.

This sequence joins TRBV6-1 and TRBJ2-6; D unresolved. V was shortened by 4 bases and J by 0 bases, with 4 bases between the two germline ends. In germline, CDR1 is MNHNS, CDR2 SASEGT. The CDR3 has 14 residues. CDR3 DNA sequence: TGTGCCAGCAGTGCTGGCTCTGGGGCCAACGTCCTGACTTTC. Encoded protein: CASSAGSGANVLTF.

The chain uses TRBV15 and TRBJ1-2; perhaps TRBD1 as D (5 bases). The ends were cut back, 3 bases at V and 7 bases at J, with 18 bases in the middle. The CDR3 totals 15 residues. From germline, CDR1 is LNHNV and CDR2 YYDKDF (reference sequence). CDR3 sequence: CATSRSGQGMSGYTF. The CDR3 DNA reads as TGTGCCACCAGCAGGTCTGGGCAGGGTATGAGTGGCTACACCTTC.

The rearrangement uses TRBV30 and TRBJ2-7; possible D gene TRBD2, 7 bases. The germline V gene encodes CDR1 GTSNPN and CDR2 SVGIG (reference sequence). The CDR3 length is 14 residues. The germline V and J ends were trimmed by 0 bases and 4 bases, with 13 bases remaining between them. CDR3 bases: TGTGCCTGGAGTGTTGACGGGGGGCATTACGAGCAGTACTTC. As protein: CAWSVDGGHYEQYF.

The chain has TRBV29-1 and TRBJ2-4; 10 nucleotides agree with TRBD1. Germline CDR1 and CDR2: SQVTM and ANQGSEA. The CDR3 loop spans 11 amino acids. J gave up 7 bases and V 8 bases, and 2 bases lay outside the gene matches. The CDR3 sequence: CSRTGGNIQYF. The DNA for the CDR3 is TGCAGCAGGACAGGGGGTAACATTCAGTACTTC. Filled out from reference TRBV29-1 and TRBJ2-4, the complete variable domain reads SAVISQKPSRDICQRGTSLTIQCQVDSQVTMMFWYRQQPGQSLTLIATANQGSEATYESGFVIDKFPISRPNLTFSTLTVSNMSPEDSSIYLCSRTGGNIQYFGAGTRLSVL.

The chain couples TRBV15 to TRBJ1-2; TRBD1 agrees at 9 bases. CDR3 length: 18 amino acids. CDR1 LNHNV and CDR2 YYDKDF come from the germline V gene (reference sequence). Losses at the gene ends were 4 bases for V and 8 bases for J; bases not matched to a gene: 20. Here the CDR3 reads CATSKPKVPGQGNAGYTF. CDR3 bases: TGTGCCACCAGCAAACCCAAGGTCCCGGGACAGGGTAACGCCGGCTACACCTTC.